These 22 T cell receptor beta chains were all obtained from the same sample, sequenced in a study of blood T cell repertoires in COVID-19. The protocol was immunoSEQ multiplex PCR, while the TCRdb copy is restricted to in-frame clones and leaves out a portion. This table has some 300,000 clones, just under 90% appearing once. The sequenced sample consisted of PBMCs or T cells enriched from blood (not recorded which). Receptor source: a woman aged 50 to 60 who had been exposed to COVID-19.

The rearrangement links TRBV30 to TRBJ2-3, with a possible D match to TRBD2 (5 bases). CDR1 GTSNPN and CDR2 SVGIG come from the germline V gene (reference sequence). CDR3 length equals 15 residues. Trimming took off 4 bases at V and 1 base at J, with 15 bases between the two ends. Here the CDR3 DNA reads TGTGCCTGGAACATACTACCCGGGGGCACAGATACGCAGTATTTT. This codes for CAWNILPGGTDTQYF. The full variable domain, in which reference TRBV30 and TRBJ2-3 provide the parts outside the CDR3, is SQTIHQWPATLVQPVGSPLSLECTVEGTSNPNLYWYRQAAGRGLQLLFYSVGIGQISSEVPQNLSASRPQDRQFILSSKKLLLSDSGFYLCAWNILPGGTDTQYFGPGTRLTVL.

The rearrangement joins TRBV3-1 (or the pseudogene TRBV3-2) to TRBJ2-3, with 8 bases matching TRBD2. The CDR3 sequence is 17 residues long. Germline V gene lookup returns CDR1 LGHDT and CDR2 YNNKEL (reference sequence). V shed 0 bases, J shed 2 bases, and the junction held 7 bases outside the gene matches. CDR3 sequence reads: CASSQDVQRGTTDTQYF. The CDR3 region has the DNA TGTGCCAGCAGCCAAGATGTACAGCGGGGGACCACAGATACGCAGTATTTT.

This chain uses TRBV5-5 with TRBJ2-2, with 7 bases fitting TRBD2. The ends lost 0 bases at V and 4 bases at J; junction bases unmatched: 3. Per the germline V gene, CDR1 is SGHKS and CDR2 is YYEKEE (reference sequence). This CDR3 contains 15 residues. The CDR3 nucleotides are TGTGCCAGCAGCTTGGGTCCGGGGGGCACCGGGGAGCTGTTTTTT. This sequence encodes CASSLGPGGTGELFF.

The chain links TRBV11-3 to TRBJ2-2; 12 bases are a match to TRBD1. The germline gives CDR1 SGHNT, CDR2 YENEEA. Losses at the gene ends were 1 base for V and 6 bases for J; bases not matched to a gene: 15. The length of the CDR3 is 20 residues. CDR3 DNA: TGTGCCAGCAGCTTAGGGATTATTCTCGGGACAGGGGGCATTCCCGGGGAGCTGTTTTTT. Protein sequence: CASSLGIILGTGGIPGELFF.

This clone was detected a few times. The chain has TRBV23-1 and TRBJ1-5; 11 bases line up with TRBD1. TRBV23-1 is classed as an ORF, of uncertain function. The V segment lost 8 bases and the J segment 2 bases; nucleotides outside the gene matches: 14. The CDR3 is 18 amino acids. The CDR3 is CASGEIRTGGGCNQPQHF. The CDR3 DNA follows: TGCGCCAGCGGCGAAATACGGACAGGGGGCGGTTGCAATCAGCCCCAGCATTTT.

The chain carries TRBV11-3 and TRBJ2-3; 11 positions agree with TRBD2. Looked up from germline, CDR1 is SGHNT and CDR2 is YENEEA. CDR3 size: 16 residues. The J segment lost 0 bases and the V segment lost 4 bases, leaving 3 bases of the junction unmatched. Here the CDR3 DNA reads TGTGCCAGCAGCTCGGGACTAGCGGATAGCACAGATACGCAGTATTTT. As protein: CASSSGLADSTDTQYF.

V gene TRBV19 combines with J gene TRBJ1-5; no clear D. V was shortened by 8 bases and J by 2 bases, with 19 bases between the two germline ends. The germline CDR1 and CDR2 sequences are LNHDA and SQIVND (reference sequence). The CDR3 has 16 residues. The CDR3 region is CASRSIEVSGNQPQHF. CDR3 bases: TGTGCCAGTCGTAGTATAGAGGTATCTGGCAATCAGCCCCAGCATTTT.

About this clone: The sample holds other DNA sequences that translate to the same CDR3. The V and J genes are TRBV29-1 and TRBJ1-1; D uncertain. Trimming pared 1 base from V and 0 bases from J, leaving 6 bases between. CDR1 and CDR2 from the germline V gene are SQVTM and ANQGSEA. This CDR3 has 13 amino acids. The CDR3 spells CSVEGRLNTEAFF. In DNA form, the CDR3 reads TGCAGCGTTGAAGGCCGGTTGAACACTGAAGCTTTCTTT. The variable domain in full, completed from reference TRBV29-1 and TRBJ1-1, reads SAVISQKPSRDICQRGTSLTIQCQVDSQVTMMFWYRQQPGQSLTLIATANQGSEATYESGFVIDKFPISRPNLTFSTLTVSNMSPEDSSIYLCSVEGRLNTEAFFGQGTRLTVV.

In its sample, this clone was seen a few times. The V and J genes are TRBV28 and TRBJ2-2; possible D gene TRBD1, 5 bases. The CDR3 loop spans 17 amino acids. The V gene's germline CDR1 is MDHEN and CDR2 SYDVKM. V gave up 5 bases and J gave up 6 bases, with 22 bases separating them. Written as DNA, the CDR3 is TGTGCCAGCAGTCTGTGGAAAAGGCAGGGAATTCCCGGGGAGCTGTTTTTT. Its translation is CASSLWKRQGIPGELFF.

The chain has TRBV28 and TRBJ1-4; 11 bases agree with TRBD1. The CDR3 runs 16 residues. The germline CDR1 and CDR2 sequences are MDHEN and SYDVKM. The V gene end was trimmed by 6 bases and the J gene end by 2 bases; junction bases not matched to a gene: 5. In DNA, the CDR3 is TGTGCCAGCAGCCGGACAGGGGGCTTCACTAATGAAAAACTGTTTTTT. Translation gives CASSRTGGFTNEKLFF.

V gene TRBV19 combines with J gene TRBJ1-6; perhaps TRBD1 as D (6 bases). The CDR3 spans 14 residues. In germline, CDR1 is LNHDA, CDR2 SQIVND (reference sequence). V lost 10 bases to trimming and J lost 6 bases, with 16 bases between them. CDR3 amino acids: CAKGQLYFNSPLHF. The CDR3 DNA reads TGTGCCAAAGGACAGCTTTACTTTAATTCACCCCTCCACTTT. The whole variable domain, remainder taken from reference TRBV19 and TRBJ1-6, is DGGITQSPKYLFRKEGQNVTLSCEQNLNHDAMYWYRQDPGQGLRLIYYSQIVNDFQKGDIAEGYSVSREKKESFPLTVTSAQKNPTAFYLCAKGQLYFNSPLHFGNGTRLTVT.

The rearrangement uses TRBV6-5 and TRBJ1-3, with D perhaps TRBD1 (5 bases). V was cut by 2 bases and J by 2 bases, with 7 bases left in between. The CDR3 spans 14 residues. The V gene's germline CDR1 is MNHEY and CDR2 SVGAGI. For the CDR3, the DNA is TGTGCCAGCAGTTACGTAGGGGCTGGAAACACCATATATTTT. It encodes CASSYVGAGNTIYF.

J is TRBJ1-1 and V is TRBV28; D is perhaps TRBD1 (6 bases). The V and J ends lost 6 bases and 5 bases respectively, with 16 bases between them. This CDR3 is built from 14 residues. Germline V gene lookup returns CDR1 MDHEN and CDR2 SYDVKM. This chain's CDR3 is CASSVRGGSTEAFF. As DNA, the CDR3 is TGTGCCAGCAGCGTCCGCGGGGGCAGTACTGAAGCTTTCTTT.

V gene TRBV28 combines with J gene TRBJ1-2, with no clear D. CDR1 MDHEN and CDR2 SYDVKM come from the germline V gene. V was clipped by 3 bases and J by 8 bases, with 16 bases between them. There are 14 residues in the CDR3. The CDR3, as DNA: TGTGCCAGCAGTTTCGAATTCAGTATGCGGGGCTACACCTTC. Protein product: CASSFEFSMRGYTF.

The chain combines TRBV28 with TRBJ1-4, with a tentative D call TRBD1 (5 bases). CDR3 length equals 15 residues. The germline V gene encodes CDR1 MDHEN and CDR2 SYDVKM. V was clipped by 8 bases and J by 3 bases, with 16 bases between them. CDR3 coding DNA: TGTGCCAGCTGGAGCGGGGGGGTTTCTAATGAAAAACTGTTTTTT. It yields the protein CASWSGGVSNEKLFF.

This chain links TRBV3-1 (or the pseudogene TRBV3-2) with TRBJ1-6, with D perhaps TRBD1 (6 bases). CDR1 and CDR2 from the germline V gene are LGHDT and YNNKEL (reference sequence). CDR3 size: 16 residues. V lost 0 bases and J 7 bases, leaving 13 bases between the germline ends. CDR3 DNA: TGTGCCAGCAGCCAAGAAGCGGGGGCGAGGAATTCACCCCTCCACTTT. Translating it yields CASSQEAGARNSPLHF.

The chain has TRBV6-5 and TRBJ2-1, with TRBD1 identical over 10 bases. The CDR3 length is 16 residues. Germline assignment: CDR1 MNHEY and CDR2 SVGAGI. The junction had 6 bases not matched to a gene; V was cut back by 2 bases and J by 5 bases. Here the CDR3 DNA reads TGTGCCAGCAGTTACCCCCGGGACAGGGGCAACAATGAGCAGTTCTTC. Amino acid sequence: CASSYPRDRGNNEQFF.

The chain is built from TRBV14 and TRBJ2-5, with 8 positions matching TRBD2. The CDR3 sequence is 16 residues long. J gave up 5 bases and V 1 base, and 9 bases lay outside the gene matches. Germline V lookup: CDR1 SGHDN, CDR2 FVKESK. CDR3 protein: CASSQVGGGTLETQYF. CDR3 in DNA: TGTGCCAGCAGCCAAGTCGGCGGGGGGACATTGGAGACCCAGTACTTC.

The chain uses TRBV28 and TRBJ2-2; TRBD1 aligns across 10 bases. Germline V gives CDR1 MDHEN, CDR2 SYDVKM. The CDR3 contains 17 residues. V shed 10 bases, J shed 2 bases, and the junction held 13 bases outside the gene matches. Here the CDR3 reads CATYNTGQGINTGELFF. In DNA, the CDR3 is TGTGCCACCTACAATACGGGACAGGGGATTAACACCGGGGAGCTGTTTTTT.

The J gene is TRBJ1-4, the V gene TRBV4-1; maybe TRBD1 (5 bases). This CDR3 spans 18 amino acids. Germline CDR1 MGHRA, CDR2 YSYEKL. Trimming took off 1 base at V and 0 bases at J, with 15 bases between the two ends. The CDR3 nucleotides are TGCGCCAGCAGCCAAGGGAGGGGTAGGAGTGCAACTAATGAAAAACTGTTTTTT. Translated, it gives CASSQGRGRSATNEKLFF.

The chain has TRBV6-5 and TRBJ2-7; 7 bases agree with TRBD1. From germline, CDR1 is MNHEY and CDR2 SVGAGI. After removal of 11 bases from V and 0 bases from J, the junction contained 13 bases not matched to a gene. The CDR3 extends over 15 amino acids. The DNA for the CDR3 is TGTGCCTCTAGACGCAAGGGGGCGGGCTCCTACGAGCAGTACTTC. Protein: CASRRKGAGSYEQYF.

The CDR3 bases are TGTGCCAGCGAACAGGGCACAGATACGCAGTATTTT. Protein sequence: CASEQGTDTQYF. V and J are TRBV12-3 or TRBV12-4 and TRBJ2-3; tentative D call: TRBD1 (5 bases). The CDR3 extends over 12 amino acids. Trimming removed 8 bases at V and 1 base at J, with 7 bases between.